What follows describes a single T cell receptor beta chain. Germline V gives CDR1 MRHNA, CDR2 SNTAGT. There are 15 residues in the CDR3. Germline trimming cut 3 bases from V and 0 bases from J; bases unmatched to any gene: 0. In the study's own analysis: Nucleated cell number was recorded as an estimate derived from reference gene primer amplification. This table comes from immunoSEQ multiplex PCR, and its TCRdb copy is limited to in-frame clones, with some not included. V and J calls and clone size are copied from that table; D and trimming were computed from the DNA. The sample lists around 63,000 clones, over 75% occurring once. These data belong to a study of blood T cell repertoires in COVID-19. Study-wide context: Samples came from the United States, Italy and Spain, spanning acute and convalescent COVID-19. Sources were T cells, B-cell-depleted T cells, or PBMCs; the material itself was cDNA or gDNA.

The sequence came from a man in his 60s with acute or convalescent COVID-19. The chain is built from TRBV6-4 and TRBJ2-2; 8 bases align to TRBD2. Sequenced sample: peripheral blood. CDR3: CASSETSANTGELFF. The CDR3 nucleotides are TGTGCCAGCAGTGAGACTAGCGCGAACACCGGGGAGCTGTTTTTT.